The 28 T cell receptor beta chains below were found in one sample sequenced in a study of cytomegalovirus exposure and HLA in healthy donors. PCR primers comprised 60 Vbeta and 13 Jbeta primers. Repertoires were generated with immunoSEQ multiplex PCR, while TCRdb's copy carries only in-frame clones and drops some. In the table there are under 150,000 clones, around three quarters of which are singletons. Material for sequencing was PBMCs. All receptors come from a young man in good health and CMV-seronegative.

The gene calls are TRBV5-8 and TRBJ2-7, with TRBD1 as a possible D gene (6 bases). Trimming left V 4 bases short and J 5 bases short, with 16 bases between. This CDR3 has 14 amino acids. Germline V gene lookup returns CDR1 SGHTS and CDR2 YDEGEE. CDR3 amino acids: CASSGGPGYHEQYF. CDR3 nucleotide sequence: TGTGCCAGCAGCGGGGGCCCAGGGTACCACGAGCAGTACTTC.

The chain uses TRBV27 and TRBJ1-2; TRBD1 agrees at 9 bases. Trimming at V came to 5 bases and at J to 5 bases, leaving 6 bases not matched to a gene. CDR1 MNHEY and CDR2 SMNVEV come from the germline V gene (reference sequence). This CDR3 region has 14 residues. This CDR3 is CASSPGQGLYGYTF. The DNA of the CDR3 is TGTGCCAGCAGTCCGGGACAGGGTCTTTATGGCTACACCTTC.

This clone was detected only once. The rearrangement joins TRBV6-6 to TRBJ1-3; D is ambiguous. V lost 8 bases and J 0 bases, leaving 2 bases between the germline ends. The CDR3 extends over 11 amino acids. CDR1 and CDR2 (germline): MNHNY, SVGAGI (reference sequence). CDR3 residues: CASHSGNTIYF. In DNA form, the CDR3 reads TGTGCCAGCCACTCTGGAAACACCATATATTTT.

The J gene is TRBJ1-2, the V gene TRBV5-4; D not certain. The CDR3 runs to 13 residues. The V and J ends lost 6 bases and 5 bases respectively, with 14 bases between them. Germline V gene data show CDR1 as SGHNT and CDR2 as YYREEE (reference sequence). CDR3 DNA sequence: TGTGCCAGCACCCGAGACAAGAATTATGGCTACACCTTC. Protein sequence: CASTRDKNYGYTF.

This chain links TRBV7-2 with TRBJ2-5, with 8 bases that match TRBD1. Germline V gene data show CDR1 as SGHTA and CDR2 as FQGNSA. The CDR3 loop spans 16 amino acids. Germline trimming cut 2 bases from V and 5 bases from J; bases unmatched to any gene: 10. As DNA, the CDR3 is TGTGCCAGCAGCTTACAGGGGGCCGGAATGATGGAGACCCAGTACTTC. This codes for CASSLQGAGMMETQYF.

This clone was picked up a small number of times. The chain joins TRBV6-6 to TRBJ1-1, with D uncertain. Trimming stripped 1 base from V and 7 bases from J, with 16 bases between. CDR1 is MNHNY, CDR2 SVGAGI, per germline (reference sequence). There are 15 residues in the CDR3. The chain's CDR3 is CASSYFRGREGEAFF. Here the CDR3 DNA reads TGTGCCAGCAGTTACTTCCGGGGTAGGGAGGGTGAAGCTTTCTTT.

The chain has TRBV6-5 and TRBJ2-7, with 8 bases identical to TRBD1. The CDR3 totals 15 residues. CDR1 is MNHEY, CDR2 SVGAGI, per germline. J lost 4 bases, V lost 0 bases, and 5 bases had no gene match. In DNA form, the CDR3 reads TGTGCCAGCAGTTACTCTCCGACAGGGGATTACGAGCAGTACTTC. Encoded protein: CASSYSPTGDYEQYF.

This chain uses TRBV5-1 with TRBJ2-1; 13 positions agree with TRBD2. Germline CDR1 SGHRS, CDR2 YFSETQ. The CDR3 extends over 21 amino acids. Losses at the gene ends were 2 bases for V and 0 bases for J; bases not matched to a gene: 14. The CDR3 DNA sequence: TGCGCCAGCAGCTTACGCATAGGACTAGCGGGAGACATAGGCTCCTACAATGAGCAGTTCTTC. Translating it yields CASSLRIGLAGDIGSYNEQFF.

This rearrangement joins TRBV15 to TRBJ2-1, with D tentatively TRBD2 (5 bases). V dropped 2 bases and J dropped 1 base, with 9 bases sitting between them. Per germline, CDR1 LNHNV and CDR2 YYDKDF (reference sequence). The CDR3 runs to 15 residues. Written as DNA, the CDR3 is TGTGCCACCAGCAGAAGGACTCAATCCTACAATGAGCAGTTCTTC. Amino acid sequence: CATSRRTQSYNEQFF.

This chain connects TRBV6-5 to TRBJ1-5; no firm D call. The germline V gene encodes CDR1 MNHEY and CDR2 SVGAGI. V gave up 7 bases and J gave up 3 bases, with 7 bases separating them. The CDR3 consists of 12 residues. DNA for the CDR3: TGTGCCAGCAATAGCTTCAATCAGCCCCAGCATTTT. The encoded protein is CASNSFNQPQHF.

The rearrangement links TRBV6-6 to TRBJ2-5; D unresolved. The germline V gene encodes CDR1 MNHNY and CDR2 SVGAGI (reference sequence). The CDR3 sequence is 12 residues long. V lost 6 bases to trimming and J lost 4 bases, with 9 bases between them. CDR3 sequence (DNA): TGTGCCAGCAGCAAACTTTCAGAGACCCAGTACTTC. This gives the protein CASSKLSETQYF.

This clone was recorded only once. The identical CDR3 is also encoded by other nucleotide sequences in the sample. The gene calls are TRBV30 and TRBJ1-1, with TRBD1 as a possible D gene (5 bases). Germline V gene sequence: CDR1 GTSNPN, CDR2 SVGIG (reference sequence). This CDR3 is built from 13 residues. Trimming took off 1 base at V and 8 bases at J, with 14 bases between the two ends. The CDR3 protein is CAWSGQSWTEAFF. The CDR3 region has the DNA TGTGCCTGGAGTGGACAGTCTTGGACCGAAGCTTTCTTT.

The rearrangement links TRBV2 to TRBJ1-1, with D unresolved. The germline V gene encodes CDR1 SNHLY and CDR2 FYNNEI. Trimming removed 5 bases at V and 10 bases at J, with 14 bases between. CDR3 length: 12 amino acids. Here the CDR3 reads CASSRDGPAAFF. CDR3 sequence (DNA): TGTGCCAGCAGTCGGGATGGTCCGGCAGCTTTCTTT.

The V call is TRBV7-8, the J call TRBJ2-7; possibly TRBD1 for D (5 bases). The CDR3 has 15 amino acids. The V gene's germline CDR1 is SGHVS and CDR2 FQNEAQ. V lost 9 bases and J 1 base, leaving 19 bases between the germline ends. The CDR3 loop reads CASNPFRAGSYEQYF. The CDR3 DNA sequence: TGTGCCAGTAATCCTTTTCGGGCAGGGTCCTACGAGCAGTACTTC.

This clone appeared a single time. The chain carries TRBV6-5 and TRBJ2-7; 8 positions agree with TRBD2. V was clipped by 4 bases and J by 4 bases; unmatched bases: 9. From germline, CDR1 is MNHEY and CDR2 SVGAGI. This CDR3 has 15 amino acids. The CDR3 region has the DNA TGTGCCAGCAGTTCCGAGGCGGGAGGCAAGTACGAGCAGTACTTC. It encodes CASSSEAGGKYEQYF.

The CDR3 loop is CASSLAHGSGMNTEAFF. CDR3 nucleotides: TGTGCCAGCAGCTTAGCGCATGGGAGCGGGATGAACACTGAAGCTTTCTTT. This chain uses TRBV7-9 with TRBJ1-1; no clear D gene. Trimming cost V 0 bases and J 0 bases, with 14 bases left between them. The CDR3 runs 17 residues. Per the germline V gene, CDR1 is SEHNR and CDR2 is FQNEAQ (reference sequence). Drawing the rest from reference TRBV7-9 and TRBJ1-1, the complete variable domain is DTGVSQNPRHKITKRGQNVTFRCDPISEHNRLYWYRQTLGQGPEFLTYFQNEAQLEKSRLLSDRFSAERPKGSFSTLEIQRTEQGDSAMYLCASSLAHGSGMNTEAFFGQGTRLTVV.

The chain has TRBV28 and TRBJ1-2, with a tentative D call TRBD1 (6 bases). This CDR3 contains 16 residues. Germline assignment: CDR1 MDHEN and CDR2 SYDVKM. The V end was cut by 6 bases, the J end by 4 bases, with 21 bases between. The CDR3 reads CASSTLASGTRYGYTF. Written as DNA, the CDR3 is TGTGCCAGCAGCACATTAGCCTCCGGGACACGCTATGGCTACACCTTC.

The V call is TRBV27, the J call TRBJ2-7, with D perhaps TRBD1 (6 bases). V was cut by 5 bases and J by 2 bases, with 13 bases left in between. Germline V CDR1 and CDR2: MNHEY, SMNVEV (reference sequence). The length of the CDR3 is 14 residues. The CDR3 bases are TGTGCCAGCAGTCTGAAACAGGGTACCTACGAGCAGTACGTC. Amino acid sequence: CASSLKQGTYEQYV.

This clone was seen just once. This chain connects TRBV7-9 to TRBJ2-2, with TRBD2 matching over 9 bases. The CDR3 runs to 19 residues. The V gene's germline CDR1 is SEHNR and CDR2 FQNEAQ (reference sequence). The V gene end was trimmed by 4 bases and the J gene end by 5 bases; junction bases not matched to a gene: 17. The CDR3 is CASSYTMTVAGASTGELFF. As DNA, the CDR3 is TGTGCCAGCAGCTATACAATGACGGTAGCGGGAGCTTCGACCGGGGAGCTGTTTTTT. Full variable domain (missing parts from reference TRBV7-9 and TRBJ2-2): DTGVSQNPRHKITKRGQNVTFRCDPISEHNRLYWYRQTLGQGPEFLTYFQNEAQLEKSRLLSDRFSAERPKGSFSTLEIQRTEQGDSAMYLCASSYTMTVAGASTGELFFGEGSRLTVL.

V and J are TRBV9 and TRBJ2-7; 9 positions match TRBD1. With V trimmed by 0 bases and J by 0 bases, 7 bases remained unmatched. This CDR3 comprises 17 residues. The germline V gene has CDR1 SGDLS and CDR2 YYNGEE. The CDR3 sequence is CASSVEGTGKSSYEQYF. The CDR3, as DNA: TGTGCCAGCAGCGTAGAGGGGACAGGGAAATCCTCCTACGAGCAGTACTTC.

This sequence joins TRBV7-3 and TRBJ2-6; D gene ambiguous. The CDR3 length is 18 residues. Germline CDR1 and CDR2: SGHTA and FQGTGA. V dropped 3 bases and J dropped 0 bases, with 15 bases sitting between them. CDR3 in amino acids: CASSFRDSRSSGANVLTF. DNA of the CDR3: TGTGCCAGCAGCTTCCGAGACTCCCGCTCCTCTGGGGCCAACGTCCTGACTTTC. Filled out from reference TRBV7-3 and TRBJ2-6, the complete variable domain reads GAGVSQTPSNKVTEKGKYVELRCDPISGHTALYWYRQSLGQGPEFLIYFQGTGAADDSGLPNDRFFAVRPEGSVSTLKIQRTERGDSAVYLCASSFRDSRSSGANVLTFGAGSRLTVL.

This chain connects TRBV11-3 to TRBJ2-1, with a possible D match to TRBD1 (5 bases). V gave up 3 bases and J gave up 6 bases, with 12 bases separating them. The CDR3 covers 14 residues. CDR1 and CDR2 (germline): SGHNT, YENEEA. Here the CDR3 DNA reads TGTGCCAGCAGCTTCGAAGACAGTTTCAATGAGCAGTTCTTC. This translates into CASSFEDSFNEQFF.

The CDR3 DNA is TGTGCCAGCAGTGAAGCAGGGGATAATTCACCCCTCCACTTT. This codes for CASSEAGDNSPLHF. The chain employs TRBV6-1 and TRBJ1-6; possible D gene TRBD1, 5 bases. The germline V and J ends were trimmed by 0 bases and 5 bases, with 5 bases remaining between them. Per germline, CDR1 MNHNS and CDR2 SASEGT. The CDR3 length is 14 residues.

The V call is TRBV18, the J call TRBJ1-1; D may be TRBD1 (5 bases). The CDR3 covers 13 residues. Trimming stripped 6 bases from V and 2 bases from J, with 10 bases between. Germline CDR1 and CDR2: KGHSH and LQKENI. CDR3 coding DNA: TGTGCCAGCTCGCTCGACAGTAACACTGAAGCTTTCTTT. It is translated as CASSLDSNTEAFF.

This clone showed up just once. The chain combines TRBV7-2 with TRBJ2-6, with D possibly being TRBD2 (5 bases). Germline assignment: CDR1 SGHTA and CDR2 FQGNSA. Trimming took 2 bases from V and 1 from J, leaving 6 bases between them. CDR3 length equals 15 residues. CDR3 nucleotides: TGTGCCAGCAGCTTACGGGGATCTGGGGCCAACGTCCTGACTTTC. Its translation is CASSLRGSGANVLTF.

The rearrangement joins TRBV11-2 to TRBJ2-1, with TRBD1 matching 9 bases. Trimming cost V 6 bases and J 3 bases; bases outside gene matches: 9. The CDR3 is 16 residues long. Germline V gene data show CDR1 as SGHAT and CDR2 as FQNNGV. DNA of the CDR3: TGTGCCAGCAGGCCCCCGGGACAGGGAAACTACAATGAGCAGTTCTTC. This translates into CASRPPGQGNYNEQFF.

This clone has just a few counts. The chain has TRBV18 and TRBJ2-2, with D possibly being TRBD2 (6 bases). Germline CDR1 and CDR2: KGHSH and LQKENI. The CDR3 loop spans 17 amino acids. The V end lost 6 bases, the J end lost 0 bases, and 17 bases lay between the germline ends. In DNA, the CDR3 is TGTGCCAGCTCGCAGGATCTAGCGAGAGCGAACACCGGGGAGCTGTTTTTT. Translating gives CASSQDLARANTGELFF.

The rearrangement uses TRBV30 and TRBJ2-1; TRBD2 agrees at 9 bases. The CDR3 has 15 amino acids. Germline assignment: CDR1 GTSNPN and CDR2 SVGIG (reference sequence). Trimming at V came to 1 base and at J to 9 bases, leaving 10 bases not matched to a gene. CDR3 nucleotides: TGTGCCTGGAGTGAGGTAGCGGGAGCTACAGGTGAGCAGTTCTTC. It encodes CAWSEVAGATGEQFF.